The entry below gives a single TCR beta chain sequence along with its context. These data originate in a study of blood T cell repertoires in COVID-19. Whole-study context: In each case, the material was cDNA or gDNA derived from T cells, B-cell-depleted T cells, or PBMCs.

The CDR3 extends over 15 amino acids. Germline V gives CDR1 SGHRS, CDR2 YFSETQ. V trimming: 0 bases; J trimming: 10 bases; junction bases outside the gene matches: 5. Clones were read by immunoSEQ multiplex PCR, and TCRdb kept only the in-frame ones, dropping some. The sample yields 110,000 or so clones, about 76% seen once. The chain recombines TRBV5-1 with TRBJ1-6, with TRBD1 matching 9 bases. This clonotype originated in a woman aged 70 to 79 with acute or convalescent COVID-19. Sample: peripheral blood. The CDR3 region is CASSLAGQGSSPLHF. The DNA for the CDR3 is TGCGCCAGCAGCTTGGCCGGACAGGGGAGCTCACCCCTCCACTTT. Supplemented by reference TRBV5-1 and TRBJ1-6, the full variable domain reads KAGVTQTPRYLIKTRGQQVTLSCSPISGHRSVSWYQQTPGQGLQFLFEYFSETQRNKGNFPGRFSGRQFSNSRSEMNVSTLELGDSALYLCASSLAGQGSSPLHFGNGTRLTVT.